The rows below give T cell receptor beta chains drawn from one sample of a study of T cell responses to AZD1222 COVID-19 vaccine. The repertoire was sequenced with immunoSEQ multiplex PCR; TCRdb's copy has only in-frame clones and lacks some. The repertoire holds more than 150,000 clones, with approximately 92% as singletons. The material sequenced was peripheral blood, taken on day 0 of AZD1222 vaccination. Receptors originate from an adult in good health. The CDR3 runs from the conserved cysteine through the conserved F or W. Each record gives: J gene, clone size, D gene, V gene, CDR3 DNA, CDR3 protein. D genes are given only for firm matches. Clone size appears in some rows only: once, few, many, or a class for an expanded clone.

>TRBJ2-1|few|TRBD2|TRBV5-1
TGCGCCAGCGGGATGAGCGGGAGGGCCACCTACAATGAGCAGTTCTTC
CASGMSGRATYNEQFF
>TRBJ1-1|NA|NA|TRBV19
TGTGCCAGTAGTATAGACCTGAACACTGAAGCTTTCTTT
CASSIDLNTEAFF
>TRBJ2-1|NA|NA|TRBV6-5
TGTGCCAGCTGGCGAGCGGCGGGTCGGAATGAGCAGTTCTTC
CASWRAAGRNEQFF
>TRBJ1-1|NA|TRBD1|TRBV3-1/TRBV3-2
TGTGCCAGCAGCCAGCGACAGGGGGCGGGTGAAGCTTTCTTT
CASSQRQGAGEAFF
>TRBJ1-2|NA|NA|TRBV19
TGTGCCAGCTTGGACAGAGACTCTTATGGCTACACCTTC
CASLDRDSYGYTF
>TRBJ1-1|once|NA|TRBV12-3/TRBV12-4
TGTGCCAGCAGTTCCGGGACGGGGTCAGCTTTCTTT
CASSSGTGSAFF
>TRBJ2-3|once|TRBD2|TRBV3-1/TRBV3-2
TGTGCCAGCAGCCAAGAGACTAGCGGGGGCACAGATACGCAGTATTTT
CASSQETSGGTDTQYF
>TRBJ2-5|NA|NA|TRBV28
TGTGCCAGCATAACATCCACGGGGACCCAGTACTTC
CASITSTGTQYF
>TRBJ2-2|NA|TRBD2|TRBV6-5
TGTGCCAGCAGTTACTTTAGCGGGAGAGCCGGGGAGCTGTTTTTT
CASSYFSGRAGELFF
>TRBJ1-6|NA|TRBD1|TRBV7-9
TGTGCCAGCAGCTTACAGGGGGATGGATATAATTCACCCCTCCACTTT
CASSLQGDGYNSPLHF
>TRBJ1-2|NA|TRBD1|TRBV30
TGTGCCCGGAGAAGGGACAGGGACTATGGCTACACCTTC
CARRRDRDYGYTF
>TRBJ1-1|NA|NA|TRBV15
TGTGCCACCAGCAGAGAAAGGGGTTACACTGAAGCTTTCTTT
CATSRERGYTEAFF
>TRBJ1-2|NA|NA|TRBV5-1
TGCGCCAGCAGCTTGGCCGAGGGGGGCCATGGCTACACCTTC
CASSLAEGGHGYTF
>TRBJ2-5|NA|NA|TRBV28
TGTGCCAGCAGTACGACAGGTCTAGAGACCCAGTACTTC
CASSTTGLETQYF
>TRBJ1-2|NA|NA|TRBV5-4
TGTGCCAGCAGCTTGGCTTGGGACCTACATGGCTACACCTTC
CASSLAWDLHGYTF
>TRBJ2-3|once|NA|TRBV19
TGTGCCAGTAGTATAGAGATCACAGATACGCAGTATTTT
CASSIEITDTQYF